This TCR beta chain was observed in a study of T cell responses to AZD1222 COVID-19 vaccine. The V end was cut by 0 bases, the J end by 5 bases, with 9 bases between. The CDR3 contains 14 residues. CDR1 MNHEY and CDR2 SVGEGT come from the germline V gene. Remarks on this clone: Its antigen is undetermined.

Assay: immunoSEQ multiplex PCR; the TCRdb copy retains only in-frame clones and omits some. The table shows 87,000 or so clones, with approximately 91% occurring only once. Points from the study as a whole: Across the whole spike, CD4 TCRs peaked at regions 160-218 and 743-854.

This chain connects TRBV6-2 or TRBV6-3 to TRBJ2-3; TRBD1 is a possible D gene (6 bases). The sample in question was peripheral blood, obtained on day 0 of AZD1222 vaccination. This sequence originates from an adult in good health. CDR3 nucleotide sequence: TGTGCCAGCAGTTACTCGGGGGCCGAAGATACGCAGTATTTT. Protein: CASSYSGAEDTQYF.